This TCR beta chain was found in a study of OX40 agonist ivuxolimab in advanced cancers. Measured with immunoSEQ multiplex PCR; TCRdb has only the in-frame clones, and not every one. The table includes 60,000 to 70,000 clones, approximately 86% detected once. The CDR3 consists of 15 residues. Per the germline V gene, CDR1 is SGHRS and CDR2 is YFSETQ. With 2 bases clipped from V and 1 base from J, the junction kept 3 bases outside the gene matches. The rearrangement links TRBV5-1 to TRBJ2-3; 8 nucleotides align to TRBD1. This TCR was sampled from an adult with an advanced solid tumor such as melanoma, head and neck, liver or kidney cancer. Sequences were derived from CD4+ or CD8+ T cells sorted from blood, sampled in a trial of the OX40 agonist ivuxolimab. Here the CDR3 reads CASSFQGAGTDTQYF. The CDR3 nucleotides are TGCGCCAGCAGCTTCCAGGGGGCAGGCACAGATACGCAGTATTTT. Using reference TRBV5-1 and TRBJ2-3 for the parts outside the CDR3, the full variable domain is KAGVTQTPRYLIKTRGQQVTLSCSPISGHRSVSWYQQTPGQGLQFLFEYFSETQRNKGNFPGRFSGRQFSNSRSEMNVSTLELGDSALYLCASSFQGAGTDTQYFGPGTRLTVL.